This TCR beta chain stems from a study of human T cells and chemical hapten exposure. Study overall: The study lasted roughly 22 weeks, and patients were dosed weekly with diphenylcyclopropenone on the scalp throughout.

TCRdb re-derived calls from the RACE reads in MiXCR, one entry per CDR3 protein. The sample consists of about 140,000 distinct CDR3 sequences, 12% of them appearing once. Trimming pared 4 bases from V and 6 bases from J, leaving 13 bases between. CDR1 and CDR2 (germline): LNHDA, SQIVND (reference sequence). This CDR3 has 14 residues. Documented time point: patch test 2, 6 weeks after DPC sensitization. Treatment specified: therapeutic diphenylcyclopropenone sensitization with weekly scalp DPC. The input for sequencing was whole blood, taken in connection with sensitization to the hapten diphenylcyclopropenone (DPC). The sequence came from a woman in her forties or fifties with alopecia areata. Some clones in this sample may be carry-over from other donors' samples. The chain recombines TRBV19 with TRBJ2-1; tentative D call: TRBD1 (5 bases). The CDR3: CASSSQGPPNEQFF. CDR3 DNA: TGTGCCAGTAGTAGCCAGGGCCCACCCAATGAGCAGTTCTTC. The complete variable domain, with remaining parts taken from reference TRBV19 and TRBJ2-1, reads DGGITQSPKYLFRKEGQNVTLSCEQNLNHDAMYWYRQDPGQGLRLIYYSQIVNDFQKGDIAEGYSVSREKKESFPLTVTSAQKNPTAFYLCASSSQGPPNEQFFGPGTRLTVL.